Included here is one T cell receptor beta chain sequence, with context. Its antigen specificity is not known. No per-base quality is available; no much larger clone lies one base away. In Seattle, one collaborating source enrolled patients while the infection was active and tracked those patients longitudinally over the course of disease. Each collaborating institution followed its own protocols to collect whole blood in K2EDTA tubes. For TCRbeta analysis, collaborator samples were shipped as frozen whole blood, as isolated PBMCs, or as DNA extracted from either sample type. CDR1 SGHDN and CDR2 FVKESK were looked up in the germline V gene. Ends trimmed: V by 2 bases, J by 6 bases; bases unmatched to a gene: 10. The CDR3 contains 15 residues, cysteine and phenylalanine counted. Left in the record is the CDR3 DNA by itself, 45 bases read in frame from the first base. The immunoSEQ Assay, a bias-controlled multiplex PCR, was used to amplify TCRbeta CDR3 regions from genomic DNA. As for the original processing: Nucleated cell counts per sample were estimated from amplification of reference gene primers within the assay. To quantify the absolute abundance of each unique TCRbeta CDR3 rearrangement, sequence reads were collapsed and filtered. For each sample, productive Simpson clonality was calculated by taking the square root of Simpson's diversity index across productive rearrangements. TCRdb re-hosts the immuneACCESS table, in-frame sequences only. Its copies lack some clones; in the studies checked, an unresolved V gene accounts for under half of them, and the cause for the rest is not known. That table is the source of V, J and clone size, and D and trimming were worked out from the DNA. This sample is represented by about 60,000 clones; roughly 88% of them were singletons. The top ten clones comprise roughly 10% of the sample.

The sample belongs to a study of blood T cell repertoires in COVID-19 (dated by TCRdb to the early 2020s). Background on the whole study: The collaborator samples originated in the United States, Italy and Spain and spanned the acute and convalescent phases of COVID-19. The prospective study material was composed of cDNA or gDNA derived from T cells, B-cell-depleted T cells, or PBMCs. The dataset comprised deeply sampled blood TCRbeta repertoires from subjects exposed to, actively infected with, or recovered from COVID-19. The repertoires were released in a freely available public database meant as a resource for research on the immune response to SARS-CoV-2. Samples came from the ongoing ImmuneRACE study (first 160 participants) plus 1,254 subjects from 6 global collaborators. A de-identified subject ID, COVID-19 status, age in years and sex were almost always included in the sample metadata. Where available, HLA class I and class II types were obtained from metadata supplied by the sample provider rather than from assay-based typing. General findings and caveats noted by the study authors: Clinical and demographic metadata were provided uncurated, with the amount varying by source and participant.

The clonotype originates from a man aged 25-45 years with COVID-19, enrolled during active disease. Material: peripheral blood. The chain couples TRBV14 to TRBJ2-7; 7 bases in between match TRBD1. The DNA sequence follows: TGTGCCAGCAGCCAAATCGTCACAGGGGCCTCCGAGCAGTACTTC. Translated, this is CASSQIVTGASEQYF.